These T cell receptor beta chains were read from a single sample in a study of blood T cell repertoires in COVID-19. Some clones are missing from TCRdb's copy, which holds only in-frame ones; the method was immunoSEQ multiplex PCR. The sample lists 150,000 or so clones, around 80% occurring once. Sequenced material: peripheral blood. These receptors were collected from a man aged 55 to 70 with active or convalescent COVID-19. Each CDR3 is given with its conserved first and last residue. A D gene is named only where the DNA matches it firmly. Where a row states a size, it is once, few, many or the class of an expanded clone; other rows omit it.

clone size: once
D gene: -
J gene: TRBJ2-6
V gene: TRBV19
CDR3 protein: CASSPRGRDTSGANVLTF
CDR3 DNA: TGTGCCAGTAGTCCCAGGGGCAGGGACACCTCTGGGGCCAACGTCCTGACTTTC

clone size: once
D gene: -
J gene: TRBJ1-2
V gene: TRBV6-1
CDR3 protein: CASSEGGVGGYGYTF
CDR3 DNA: TGTGCCAGCAGTGAGGGAGGGGTCGGGGGCTATGGCTACACCTTC

clone size: -
D gene: TRBD2
J gene: TRBJ2-7
V gene: TRBV3-1/TRBV3-2
CDR3 protein: CASRASGRKTYEQYF
CDR3 DNA: TGTGCCAGCAGGGCTAGCGGGAGGAAAACCTACGAGCAGTACTTC

clone size: once
D gene: TRBD2
J gene: TRBJ2-3
V gene: TRBV19
CDR3 protein: CASSPGGVGTDTQYF
CDR3 DNA: TGTGCCAGTAGTCCCGGGGGGGTGGGCACAGATACGCAGTATTTT

clone size: -
D gene: TRBD1
J gene: TRBJ2-2
V gene: TRBV7-9
CDR3 protein: CASSDRGIGELFF
CDR3 DNA: TGTGCCAGCAGCGACAGGGGGATCGGGGAGCTGTTTTTT

clone size: -
D gene: -
J gene: TRBJ1-1
V gene: TRBV19
CDR3 protein: CASSDEGVMNTEAFF
CDR3 DNA: TGTGCCAGTAGTGACGAGGGAGTAATGAACACTGAAGCTTTCTTT

clone size: few
D gene: TRBD1
J gene: TRBJ1-2
V gene: TRBV9
CDR3 protein: CASSTGTEPGYGYTF
CDR3 DNA: TGTGCCAGCAGCACCGGGACAGAGCCAGGGTATGGCTACACCTTC

clone size: -
D gene: TRBD1
J gene: TRBJ1-4
V gene: TRBV6-4
CDR3 protein: CASSVTGGDEKLFF
CDR3 DNA: TGTGCCAGCAGCGTTACAGGGGGCGATGAAAAACTGTTTTTT

clone size: -
D gene: TRBD2
J gene: TRBJ2-3
V gene: TRBV4-2
CDR3 protein: CASRSLLAGGPTDTQYF
CDR3 DNA: TGTGCCAGCAGATCCCTTCTAGCGGGGGGGCCCACAGATACGCAGTATTTT

clone size: -
D gene: -
J gene: TRBJ1-5
V gene: TRBV18
CDR3 protein: CASSPRGDNQPQHF
CDR3 DNA: TGTGCCAGCTCACCAAGAGGTGACAATCAGCCCCAGCATTTT

clone size: -
D gene: -
J gene: TRBJ2-1
V gene: TRBV5-1
CDR3 protein: CASSYGAGSNEQFF
CDR3 DNA: TGCGCCAGCAGCTACGGGGCCGGGAGTAATGAGCAGTTCTTC

clone size: -
D gene: TRBD2
J gene: TRBJ2-7
V gene: TRBV28
CDR3 protein: CASSFRTSGPYYEQYF
CDR3 DNA: TGTGCCAGCAGCTTTAGGACTAGCGGGCCCTACTACGAGCAGTACTTC

clone size: -
D gene: TRBD1
J gene: TRBJ2-2
V gene: TRBV28
CDR3 protein: CASSLGGQGYGELFF
CDR3 DNA: TGTGCCAGCAGTTTGGGGGGACAGGGGTACGGGGAGCTGTTTTTT

clone size: -
D gene: -
J gene: TRBJ1-3
V gene: TRBV27
CDR3 protein: CASSPRGGNTIYF
CDR3 DNA: TGTGCCAGCAGTCCCCGGGGGGGGAACACCATATATTTT

clone size: -
D gene: -
J gene: TRBJ2-7
V gene: TRBV4-1
CDR3 protein: CASSQEFGGSYEQYF
CDR3 DNA: TGCGCCAGCAGCCAAGAGTTCGGGGGTTCCTACGAGCAGTACTTC

clone size: -
D gene: TRBD2
J gene: TRBJ2-6
V gene: TRBV9
CDR3 protein: CASSVGTSGVVGANVLTF
CDR3 DNA: TGTGCCAGCAGCGTGGGGACTAGCGGGGTGGTTGGGGCCAACGTCCTGACTTTC

clone size: -
D gene: -
J gene: TRBJ2-1
V gene: TRBV28
CDR3 protein: CATGELPYNEQFF
CDR3 DNA: TGTGCCACTGGGGAGCTCCCCTACAATGAGCAGTTCTTC

clone size: -
D gene: TRBD1
J gene: TRBJ1-2
V gene: TRBV14
CDR3 protein: CASSQVPDRGTYGYTF
CDR3 DNA: TGTGCCAGCAGCCAAGTACCCGACAGGGGGACTTATGGCTACACCTTC

clone size: -
D gene: -
J gene: TRBJ2-7
V gene: TRBV6-5
CDR3 protein: CASSYSYRQDDEQYF
CDR3 DNA: TGTGCCAGCAGTTACTCTTACAGGCAGGACGACGAGCAGTACTTC

clone size: -
D gene: -
J gene: TRBJ1-3
V gene: TRBV25-1
CDR3 protein: CASSETGQLGNTIYF
CDR3 DNA: TGTGCCAGCAGTGAAACTGGTCAACTGGGAAACACCATATATTTT

clone size: -
D gene: TRBD2
J gene: TRBJ2-1
V gene: TRBV9
CDR3 protein: CASSIAGGLYNEQFF
CDR3 DNA: TGTGCCAGCTCTATAGCGGGGGGGCTCTACAATGAGCAGTTCTTC

clone size: -
D gene: TRBD1
J gene: TRBJ2-7
V gene: TRBV7-9
CDR3 protein: CASSLDGTGMREQYF
CDR3 DNA: TGTGCCAGCAGCTTGGACGGGACAGGGATGCGGGAGCAGTACTTC

clone size: few
D gene: -
J gene: TRBJ1-3
V gene: TRBV18
CDR3 protein: CASSPLPGSGNTIYF
CDR3 DNA: TGTGCCAGCTCACCACTTCCAGGTAGTGGAAACACCATATATTTT

clone size: -
D gene: TRBD2
J gene: TRBJ2-7
V gene: TRBV5-1
CDR3 protein: CASSSEAGVYEQYF
CDR3 DNA: TGCGCCAGCAGCTCGGAAGCGGGAGTGTACGAGCAGTACTTC

clone size: once
D gene: -
J gene: TRBJ2-6
V gene: TRBV9
CDR3 protein: CASSVGGRTGGANVLTF
CDR3 DNA: TGTGCCAGCAGCGTAGGAGGGAGGACTGGTGGGGCCAACGTCCTGACTTTC

clone size: once
D gene: -
J gene: TRBJ2-3
V gene: TRBV5-4
CDR3 protein: CASRTGGPADTQYF
CDR3 DNA: TGTGCCAGCAGAACGGGGGGCCCGGCAGATACGCAGTATTTT

clone size: once
D gene: TRBD2
J gene: TRBJ2-5
V gene: TRBV4-2
CDR3 protein: CASSLSGYTSGGAETQYF
CDR3 DNA: TGTGCCAGCAGCCTGTCGGGGTATACTAGCGGGGGGGCAGAGACCCAGTACTTC

clone size: few
D gene: TRBD1
J gene: TRBJ2-7
V gene: TRBV4-2
CDR3 protein: CASSQGKTGLDEQYF
CDR3 DNA: TGTGCCAGCAGCCAAGGCAAGACAGGGTTGGACGAGCAGTACTTC

clone size: -
D gene: TRBD2
J gene: TRBJ2-5
V gene: TRBV5-6
CDR3 protein: CASSLDLAGEETQYF
CDR3 DNA: TGTGCCAGCAGCTTGGATCTAGCGGGGGAAGAGACCCAGTACTTC

clone size: -
D gene: -
J gene: TRBJ2-5
V gene: TRBV19
CDR3 protein: CASSRGLLNQETQYF
CDR3 DNA: TGTGCCAGTAGTAGGGGGCTACTCAACCAGGAGACCCAGTACTTC

clone size: -
D gene: -
J gene: TRBJ1-6
V gene: TRBV7-9
CDR3 protein: CASSPGHSYNSPLHF
CDR3 DNA: TGTGCCAGCAGCCCAGGGCACTCCTATAATTCACCCCTCCACTTT

clone size: -
D gene: TRBD1
J gene: TRBJ2-1
V gene: TRBV15
CDR3 protein: CATSSRQGVNNEQFF
CDR3 DNA: TGTGCCACCAGCAGTCGGCAGGGGGTTAACAATGAGCAGTTCTTC

clone size: -
D gene: -
J gene: TRBJ2-7
V gene: TRBV11-2
CDR3 protein: CASSLGSPYEQYF
CDR3 DNA: TGTGCCAGCAGCTTAGGTTCCCCGTACGAGCAGTACTTC

clone size: -
D gene: TRBD1
J gene: TRBJ1-5
V gene: TRBV5-5
CDR3 protein: CAITGTGKDSNQPQHF
CDR3 DNA: TGTGCCATCACTGGGACAGGGAAGGATAGCAATCAGCCCCAGCATTTT

clone size: -
D gene: -
J gene: TRBJ1-2
V gene: TRBV5-1
CDR3 protein: CASSSGGTGFNYGYTF
CDR3 DNA: TGCGCCAGCAGCTCTGGGGGAACAGGGTTTAACTATGGCTACACCTTC

clone size: -
D gene: TRBD1
J gene: TRBJ1-2
V gene: TRBV15
CDR3 protein: CATSRDRPQGAGYTF
CDR3 DNA: TGTGCCACCAGCAGAGATCGTCCTCAGGGGGCTGGCTACACCTTC

clone size: -
D gene: -
J gene: TRBJ1-1
V gene: TRBV28
CDR3 protein: CASSSPFRTAFSAEAFF
CDR3 DNA: TGTGCCAGCAGTTCACCTTTTAGGACAGCATTTTCCGCTGAAGCTTTCTTT

clone size: -
D gene: -
J gene: TRBJ1-3
V gene: TRBV19
CDR3 protein: CASNDGTSGNTIYF
CDR3 DNA: TGTGCCAGTAACGACGGGACTTCTGGAAACACCATATATTTT

clone size: -
D gene: TRBD1
J gene: TRBJ2-7
V gene: TRBV6-5
CDR3 protein: CASSSRGPMEDEQYF
CDR3 DNA: TGTGCCAGCAGTTCGAGGGGGCCCATGGAGGACGAGCAGTACTTC

clone size: -
D gene: TRBD2
J gene: TRBJ2-7
V gene: TRBV5-8
CDR3 protein: CASSGTSGRPGGYEQYF
CDR3 DNA: TGTGCCAGCAGCGGGACTAGCGGGAGGCCCGGGGGCTACGAGCAGTACTTC

clone size: -
D gene: -
J gene: TRBJ2-2
V gene: TRBV15
CDR3 protein: CATSPGRAGELFF
CDR3 DNA: TGTGCCACCTCGCCAGGCCGAGCCGGGGAGCTGTTTTTT

clone size: -
D gene: TRBD2
J gene: TRBJ2-5
V gene: TRBV24-1
CDR3 protein: CATSDSTSGGARETQYF
CDR3 DNA: TGTGCCACCAGTGATTCCACTAGCGGGGGGGCCCGGGAGACCCAGTACTTC

clone size: -
D gene: -
J gene: TRBJ1-2
V gene: TRBV10-3
CDR3 protein: CAISEGRNYGYTF
CDR3 DNA: TGTGCCATCAGTGAAGGCAGGAACTATGGCTACACCTTC

clone size: -
D gene: TRBD1
J gene: TRBJ1-1
V gene: TRBV9
CDR3 protein: CASSPLSGTGYGSSDTEAFF
CDR3 DNA: TGTGCCAGCAGCCCACTTTCCGGGACAGGGTATGGTTCTTCGGACACTGAAGCTTTCTTT

clone size: -
D gene: TRBD2
J gene: TRBJ2-3
V gene: TRBV2
CDR3 protein: CASSGTSGDTDTQYF
CDR3 DNA: TGTGCCAGCAGCGGAACTAGCGGAGACACAGATACGCAGTATTTT

clone size: few
D gene: TRBD1
J gene: TRBJ1-3
V gene: TRBV6-5
CDR3 protein: CASSYSGQGRNTIYF
CDR3 DNA: TGTGCCAGCAGTTACTCGGGACAGGGTAGAAACACCATATATTTT

clone size: -
D gene: -
J gene: TRBJ1-5
V gene: TRBV28
CDR3 protein: CASTLTSGVRAQHF
CDR3 DNA: TGTGCCAGCACCTTGACCTCCGGGGTTAGGGCCCAGCATTTT

clone size: -
D gene: -
J gene: TRBJ1-5
V gene: TRBV5-8
CDR3 protein: CASRFESRQPDQPQHF
CDR3 DNA: TGTGCCAGCAGGTTTGAATCCCGACAGCCCGATCAGCCCCAGCATTTT

clone size: once
D gene: TRBD1
J gene: TRBJ1-4
V gene: TRBV12-3/TRBV12-4
CDR3 protein: CASSLRDSPLLF
CDR3 DNA: TGTGCCAGCAGTTTAAGGGACAGCCCATTACTTTTT

clone size: -
D gene: -
J gene: TRBJ1-3
V gene: TRBV5-8
CDR3 protein: CASSLQESRNTIYF
CDR3 DNA: TGTGCCAGCAGCCTTCAGGAATCCAGGAACACCATATATTTT

clone size: -
D gene: TRBD1
J gene: TRBJ1-1
V gene: TRBV19
CDR3 protein: CASSTGQGVNTEAFF
CDR3 DNA: TGTGCCAGTAGCACCGGACAGGGCGTGAACACTGAAGCTTTCTTT

clone size: many
D gene: -
J gene: TRBJ1-2
V gene: TRBV25-1
CDR3 protein: CASSEQGLYGYTF
CDR3 DNA: TGTGCCAGCAGTGAACAGGGGTTGTATGGCTACACCTTC

clone size: -
D gene: -
J gene: TRBJ2-7
V gene: TRBV5-1
CDR3 protein: CASRSSSVYSYEQYF
CDR3 DNA: TGCGCCAGCAGGTCCTCTAGCGTATACTCCTACGAGCAGTACTTC

clone size: few
D gene: TRBD1
J gene: TRBJ1-5
V gene: TRBV2
CDR3 protein: CASRDRGVKPQHF
CDR3 DNA: TGTGCCAGCAGGGACAGGGGAGTGAAACCCCAGCATTTT

clone size: -
D gene: -
J gene: TRBJ1-2
V gene: TRBV27
CDR3 protein: CASSFLATAPANYGYTF
CDR3 DNA: TGTGCCAGCAGTTTCTTAGCAACGGCCCCAGCTAACTATGGCTACACCTTC

clone size: -
D gene: TRBD2
J gene: TRBJ2-7
V gene: TRBV28
CDR3 protein: CASSLVAGGQYEQYF
CDR3 DNA: TGTGCCAGCAGTTTGGTAGCGGGAGGGCAGTACGAGCAGTACTTC

clone size: -
D gene: TRBD2
J gene: TRBJ2-4
V gene: TRBV7-2
CDR3 protein: CASSLTSGSYIQYF
CDR3 DNA: TGTGCCAGCAGCTTAACTAGCGGGAGTTACATTCAGTACTTC

clone size: -
D gene: TRBD1
J gene: TRBJ1-5
V gene: TRBV19
CDR3 protein: CASSMDRGLVVTQHF
CDR3 DNA: TGTGCCAGTAGTATGGACAGGGGGCTGGTAGTAACCCAGCATTTT

clone size: -
D gene: TRBD2
J gene: TRBJ2-3
V gene: TRBV7-9
CDR3 protein: CASSLGASGGTDTQYF
CDR3 DNA: TGTGCCAGCAGCTTAGGGGCTAGCGGGGGCACAGATACGCAGTATTTT

clone size: -
D gene: TRBD2
J gene: TRBJ2-3
V gene: TRBV28
CDR3 protein: CASALAGNQEYF
CDR3 DNA: TGTGCCAGCGCGCTAGCGGGAAACCAGGAGTATTTT